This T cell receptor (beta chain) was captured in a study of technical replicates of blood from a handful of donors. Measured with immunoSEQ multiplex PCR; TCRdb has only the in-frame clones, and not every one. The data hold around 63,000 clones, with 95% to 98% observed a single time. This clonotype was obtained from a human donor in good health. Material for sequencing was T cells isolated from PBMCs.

This CDR3 is CASSFGGHYGYTF. CDR3 sequence (DNA): TGTGCCAGCAGTTTCGGGGGTCACTATGGCTACACCTTC. The chain couples TRBV27 to TRBJ1-2, with D tentatively TRBD1 (5 bases). The V gene lost 3 bases and the J gene lost 3 bases, with 8 bases spanning the gap. Germline CDR1 reads MNHEY; CDR2 reads SMNVEV (reference sequence). CDR3 size: 13 residues.